One T cell receptor beta chain is described in this entry. What it recognizes is unknown. The data originate from a study of blood T cells in healthy people across ages. Study-wide points: Naive and antigen-experienced cells could not be conclusively compared, given unsorted PBMCs. Fewer expanded clones and more diversity marked long-lived versus aged donors.

The authors ran a second PCR of about 6 to 11 cycles using a sample-barcoded 5' primer and a J-beta primer mix. TCRdb reprocessed the 5' RACE reads via MiXCR and lists one record per CDR3 protein. This sample has approximately 690,000 distinct CDR3 sequences, with around 54% found just once. Germline CDR1 SGHTS, CDR2 YDEGEE. The V gene end was trimmed by 4 bases and the J gene end by 4 bases; junction bases not matched to a gene: 6. This CDR3 is built from 16 residues. Input material: blood. This sequence was found in a man aged 55 to 69 in good health. The chain uses TRBV5-8 and TRBJ2-1; 12 positions match TRBD1. In DNA, the CDR3 is TGTGCCAGCAGCACCGGGACAGGGGGCCGATACAATGAGCAGTTCTTC. Protein sequence: CASSTGTGGRYNEQFF.